These 28 T cell receptor beta chains were all obtained from the same sample, sequenced in a study of blood T cell repertoires in COVID-19. Using immunoSEQ multiplex PCR, the repertoire was profiled, and TCRdb retains in-frame clones only, with some absent. The table has more than 150,000 clones, approximately 87% seen once. Sequencing was performed on peripheral blood. The receptor set was obtained from a woman aged 70-85 years with acute or convalescent COVID-19.

The chain is built from TRBV5-4 and TRBJ2-7; 12 bases match TRBD2. V was pared by 4 bases and J by 2 bases, with 4 bases of the junction left unmatched. Germline V gives CDR1 SGHNT, CDR2 YYREEE (reference sequence). The CDR3 has 15 amino acids. The CDR3: CASSPWTSGTYEQYF. CDR3 DNA sequence: TGTGCCAGCAGCCCGTGGACTAGCGGGACCTACGAGCAGTACTTC.

The V and J genes are TRBV5-5 and TRBJ1-1; tentatively, D is TRBD1 (5 bases). Germline lookup yields CDR1 SGHKS and CDR2 YYEKEE (reference sequence). Trimming removed 4 bases at V and 10 bases at J, with 23 bases between. There are 15 residues in the CDR3. CDR3 in amino acids: CASSPWEGSNNLAFF. For the CDR3, the DNA is TGTGCCAGCAGCCCCTGGGAGGGGTCAAACAATCTAGCTTTCTTT.

V and J are TRBV5-5 and TRBJ2-7, with D possibly being TRBD1 (7 bases). Looked up from germline, CDR1 is SGHKS and CDR2 is YYEKEE (reference sequence). Trimming pared 4 bases from V and 3 bases from J, leaving 14 bases between. This CDR3 contains 14 residues. The CDR3 spells CASSRQGGSYEQYF. As DNA, the CDR3 is TGTGCCAGCAGCCGACAGGGAGGAAGCTACGAGCAGTACTTC.

V and J are TRBV5-1 and TRBJ2-2; D is possibly TRBD1 (6 bases). CDR3 length equals 14 residues. V lost 4 bases and J 7 bases, leaving 14 bases between the germline ends. Germline lookup yields CDR1 SGHRS and CDR2 YFSETQ. The CDR3 DNA follows: TGCGCCAGCAGCGACCCAAGGGGGAGCGGGGAGCTGTTTTTT. It is translated as CASSDPRGSGELFF. Using reference TRBV5-1 and TRBJ2-2 for the parts outside the CDR3, the full variable domain is KAGVTQTPRYLIKTRGQQVTLSCSPISGHRSVSWYQQTPGQGLQFLFEYFSETQRNKGNFPGRFSGRQFSNSRSEMNVSTLELGDSALYLCASSDPRGSGELFFGEGSRLTVL.

CDR3 residues: CASSIGSGGYTGELFF. The CDR3 DNA is TGTGCCAGTAGTATTGGTAGCGGGGGATACACCGGGGAGCTGTTTTTT. The chain joins TRBV19 to TRBJ2-2; 9 bases map to TRBD2. From germline, CDR1 is LNHDA and CDR2 SQIVND (reference sequence). The CDR3 is 16 residues long. The trim removed 3 bases at V and 3 bases at J, leaving 5 bases unmatched.

J is TRBJ1-5 and V is TRBV7-2; the match to TRBD1 covers 8 bases. The germline gives CDR1 SGHTA, CDR2 FQGNSA. V dropped 2 bases and J dropped 3; count of bases not matched to a gene: 3. This CDR3 is built from 15 residues. The CDR3 nucleotides read TGTGCCAGCAGCTTAAGGACAGGGTTCAATCAGCCCCAGCATTTT. Protein: CASSLRTGFNQPQHF. Together with reference TRBV7-2 and TRBJ1-5, the CDR3 gives the full variable domain: GAGVSQSPSNKVTEKGKDVELRCDPISGHTALYWYRQSLGQGLEFLIYFQGNSAPDKSGLPSDRFSAERTGGSVSTLTIQRTQQEDSAVYLCASSLRTGFNQPQHFGDGTRLSIL.

The J gene is TRBJ1-6, the V gene TRBV3-1 (or the pseudogene TRBV3-2), with 11 bases identical to TRBD1. With 4 bases clipped from V and 5 bases from J, the junction kept 4 bases outside the gene matches. This CDR3 spans 16 amino acids. CDR1 and CDR2 (germline): LGHDT, YNNKEL (reference sequence). The CDR3 loop reads CASSLGQGADNSPLHF. DNA of the CDR3: TGTGCCAGCAGCCTTGGACAGGGGGCGGATAATTCACCCCTCCACTTT.

This chain links TRBV5-4 with TRBJ2-7, with TRBD1 matching over 7 bases. V lost 7 bases to trimming and J lost 2 bases; unmatched junction nucleotides: 9. The CDR3 has 14 residues. Per germline, CDR1 SGHNT and CDR2 YYREEE (reference sequence). Here the CDR3 reads CASSRDRAAYEQYF. The CDR3 nucleotides are TGTGCCAGCTCCAGAGACAGGGCAGCCTACGAGCAGTACTTC.

The chain employs TRBV24-1 and TRBJ1-5; 8 bases fit TRBD1. Germline trimming cut 3 bases from V and 2 bases from J; bases unmatched to any gene: 11. The CDR3 totals 18 residues. CDR1 and CDR2 (germline): KGHDR, SFDVKD. In nucleotides, the CDR3 is TGTGCCACCAGTGATCAGGGGGCATATTATCTAGGCAATCAGCCCCAGCATTTT. It translates to CATSDQGAYYLGNQPQHF.

The chain carries TRBV13 and TRBJ2-1; 11 positions agree with TRBD2. V shed 4 bases and J 4 bases; nucleotides not matched to a gene: 9. CDR3 size: 17 residues. Germline CDR1 and CDR2: PRHDT and FYEKMQ (reference sequence). The CDR3 loop reads CASSYFSGGALYNEQFF. The CDR3 coding sequence is TGTGCCAGCAGCTATTTTAGCGGGGGGGCCTTATACAATGAGCAGTTCTTC.

The chain uses TRBV30 and TRBJ2-3; D is possibly TRBD2 (6 bases). The V end lost 0 bases, the J end lost 9 bases, and 16 bases lay between the germline ends. The CDR3 consists of 14 residues. Per the germline V gene, CDR1 is GTSNPN and CDR2 is SVGIG (reference sequence). The CDR3 bases are TGTGCCTGGAGTGTAGGAAGGAGGGGTGGCACGCAGTATTTT. Translating it yields CAWSVGRRGGTQYF.

The genes are TRBV12-3 or TRBV12-4 and TRBJ1-1; weak D call: TRBD1 (6 bases). The CDR3 totals 13 residues. Trimming took off 7 bases at V and 5 bases at J, with 14 bases between the two ends. The CDR3 sequence is CASKTGLRTEAFF. The CDR3 DNA follows: TGTGCCAGCAAGACAGGCTTGAGGACTGAAGCTTTCTTT.

In the case of this clone: One junction end does not reproduce the germline sequence, and a read error may be involved. The rearrangement links TRBV2 to TRBJ2-7; 9 bases align to TRBD2. CDR3 size: 14 residues. Germline-derived CDR1 and CDR2 are SNHLY and FYNNEI. CDR3 amino acids: CASSGRGGSNEQYF. The CDR3 DNA follows: TGTGCCAGCAGTGGGCGGGGGGGCTCCAACGAGCAGTACTTC. Complete variable domain (other parts from reference TRBV2 and TRBJ2-7): EPEVTQTPSHQVTQMGQEVILRCVPISNHLYFYWYRQILGQKVEFLVSFYNNEISEKSEIFDDQFSVERPDGSNFTLKIRSTKLEDSAMYFCASSGRGGSNEQYFGPGTRLTVT.

This clone was observed a single time. V gene TRBV6-1 combines with J gene TRBJ1-4, with TRBD1 identical over 8 bases. Germline-derived CDR1 and CDR2 are MNHNS and SASEGT. The junction had 6 bases not matched to a gene; V was cut back by 2 bases and J by 7 bases. The CDR3 extends over 15 amino acids. The CDR3 protein is CASSEYSTGGEKLFF. The DNA for the CDR3 is TGTGCCAGCAGTGAATACAGCACAGGGGGTGAAAAACTGTTTTTT.

The V gene is TRBV30, the J gene TRBJ1-6; 7 bases match TRBD1. The V gene's germline CDR1 is GTSNPN and CDR2 SVGIG (reference sequence). The J segment lost 4 bases and the V segment lost 0 bases, leaving 6 bases of the junction unmatched. The CDR3 covers 16 residues. CDR3 coding DNA: TGTGCCTGGAGTGTACGACAGGGCGCATATAATTCACCCCTCCACTTT. As protein: CAWSVRQGAYNSPLHF.

V gene TRBV13 combines with J gene TRBJ1-4; possible D gene TRBD1, 6 bases. The CDR3 runs 15 residues. CDR1 and CDR2 from the germline V gene are PRHDT and FYEKMQ (reference sequence). V gave up 2 bases and J gave up 6 bases, with 13 bases separating them. The CDR3 DNA is TGTGCCAGCAGCTTACTAGGCAGGGGTGATGAAAAACTGTTTTTT. It encodes CASSLLGRGDEKLFF.

This sequence joins TRBV29-1 and TRBJ1-1; tentatively, D is TRBD1 (5 bases). Germline CDR1 is SQVTM and CDR2 is ANQGSEA. This CDR3 is built from 12 residues. Trimming cost V 7 bases and J 6 bases, with 15 bases left between them. The chain's CDR3 is CSAGGSYAEAFF. CDR3 nucleotide sequence: TGCAGCGCCGGGGGTTCGTACGCTGAAGCTTTCTTT.

V usage is TRBV24-1 and J usage is TRBJ2-7; 8 bases match TRBD2. The CDR3 extends over 16 amino acids. CDR1 and CDR2 (germline): KGHDR, SFDVKD. J was trimmed by 3 bases and V by 1 base; bases with no gene match: 7. The CDR3: CATSDLAGVLLYEQYF. The CDR3 DNA sequence: TGTGCCACCAGTGATTTAGCGGGAGTTCTCCTCTACGAGCAGTACTTC.

The V and J genes are TRBV7-2 and TRBJ2-1, with 9 bases matching TRBD2. This CDR3 contains 16 residues. The germline V gene has CDR1 SGHTA and CDR2 FQGNSA. J was trimmed by 8 bases and V by 1 base; bases with no gene match: 9. This chain's CDR3 is CASSLGGGLARDEQFF. The CDR3 region has the DNA TGTGCCAGCAGCTTAGGAGGCGGACTAGCGAGGGATGAGCAGTTCTTC.

This chain uses TRBV7-6 with TRBJ2-7, with 11 positions matching TRBD2. The CDR3 runs to 17 residues. J was trimmed by 7 bases and V by 1 base; bases with no gene match: 12. CDR1 is SGHVS and CDR2 is FNYEAQ in the germline V gene. The DNA of the CDR3 is TGTGCCAGCAGCTTAGAACTAGCGGGAGTCCGCGGGGAGGAGCAGTACTTC. Protein sequence: CASSLELAGVRGEEQYF.

This clone was seen a handful of times. This chain uses TRBV30 with TRBJ1-1, with 9 nucleotides matching TRBD1. CDR1 GTSNPN and CDR2 SVGIG come from the germline V gene (reference sequence). V lost 3 bases and J lost 5; bases outside the gene matches: 7. CDR3 length equals 14 residues. CDR3 sequence: CAWRKQGAITEAFF. The DNA for the CDR3 is TGTGCCTGGAGAAAACAGGGGGCCATAACTGAAGCTTTCTTT.

The chain has TRBV4-3 and TRBJ1-5; tentatively, D is TRBD1 (5 bases). CDR3 length: 15 residues. Per germline, CDR1 LGHNA and CDR2 YSLEER. V lost 0 bases and J lost 7, with 13 bases in between. This CDR3 is CASSQDIAREQPQHF. CDR3 in DNA: TGCGCCAGCAGCCAAGATATTGCCAGGGAACAGCCCCAGCATTTT.

There are a few counts of this clone. This chain links TRBV6-5 with TRBJ2-3; tentatively, D is TRBD1 (7 bases). This CDR3 has 15 amino acids. The germline V and J ends were trimmed by 6 bases and 4 bases, with 17 bases remaining between them. Germline assignment: CDR1 MNHEY and CDR2 SVGAGI. CDR3 in DNA: TGTGCCAGCAGCGGGGGCCTCACAGGGGCAGATACGCAGTATTTT. It yields the protein CASSGGLTGADTQYF.

The V call is TRBV7-9, the J call TRBJ1-6; no clear D gene. V lost 1 base, J lost 10 bases, and 11 bases lay in between. Germline V gives CDR1 SEHNR, CDR2 FQNEAQ (reference sequence). This CDR3 is 14 amino acids long. CDR3: CASSLVETRSPLHF. The CDR3 DNA follows: TGTGCCAGCAGCTTAGTGGAGACCCGCTCACCCCTCCACTTT.

The V gene is TRBV28, the J gene TRBJ1-2, with TRBD1 as a possible D gene (6 bases). Deletions cut 6 bases from V and 8 bases from J, with 19 bases between. CDR1 is MDHEN and CDR2 is SYDVKM in the germline V gene. This CDR3 is 14 amino acids long. CDR3: CASSSPGQTYGYTF. The DNA of the CDR3 is TGTGCCAGCAGCAGTCCTGGACAGACTTACGGCTACACCTTC.

The chain has TRBV10-3 and TRBJ1-1, with D possibly being TRBD1 (6 bases). V gave up 7 bases and J gave up 0 bases, with 15 bases separating them. The CDR3 totals 15 residues. CDR1 ENHRY and CDR2 SYGVKD come from the germline V gene. DNA for the CDR3: TGTGCCATCAAGGTCACAGGGTCGGTGAACACTGAAGCTTTCTTT. Amino acid sequence: CAIKVTGSVNTEAFF.

The sample holds a few counts of this clone. The rearrangement joins TRBV29-1 to TRBJ1-2, with D unclear. The CDR3 is 12 amino acids. The germline V and J ends were trimmed by 2 bases and 2 bases, with 6 bases remaining between them. CDR1 SQVTM and CDR2 ANQGSEA come from the germline V gene. This chain's CDR3 is CSVENWNYGYTF. The CDR3 bases are TGCAGCGTTGAAAACTGGAACTATGGCTACACCTTC.

The V gene is TRBV28, the J gene TRBJ2-5; 11 bases fit TRBD1. CDR1 MDHEN and CDR2 SYDVKM come from the germline V gene. The CDR3 contains 18 residues. V lost 5 bases and J lost 2; bases outside the gene matches: 13. The DNA of the CDR3 is TGTGCCAGCAGTACTCGGACAGGGGGCGCGGGTAGGCAAGAGACCCAGTACTTC. It specifies CASSTRTGGAGRQETQYF.